This note documents a single T cell receptor beta chain sequence. Its specificity is unknown. This CDR3 has 15 amino acids. Germline CDR1 GTSNPN, CDR2 SVGIG (reference sequence). The V and J ends lost 3 bases and 5 bases respectively, with 19 bases between them. These data are taken from a study of T cell responses to AZD1222 COVID-19 vaccine. General study findings and limits: Donors were largely white British and mainly female; clonal diversity was possibly underestimated.

Profiling relied on immunoSEQ multiplex PCR, and the TCRdb table lists in-frame clones only, not all of them. The sample yields approximately 99,000 clones, more than 70% seen once. This chain joins TRBV30 and TRBJ1-1; D perhaps matches TRBD1 (6 bases). The sample was peripheral blood, taken on day 0 of AZD1222 vaccination. This TCR derives from an adult in good health. This chain's CDR3 is CAWSEGGGGGTEAFF. The CDR3 nucleotides read TGTGCCTGGAGCGAAGGTGGGGGGGGCGGGACTGAAGCTTTCTTT.